These 22 T cell receptor beta chains were all obtained from the same sample, sequenced in a study of blood T cell repertoires in COVID-19. Data came from immunoSEQ multiplex PCR; TCRdb stores just in-frame clones and leaves some out. The data contain under 400,000 clones, roughly 90% of them seen just once; the ten biggest clones take up 1%. Sequencing was performed on PBMCs or T cells enriched from blood (not recorded which). Receptor source: a woman between 25 and 40 years old who had been exposed to COVID-19.

The chain is built from TRBV5-1 and TRBJ2-3, with D possibly matching TRBD2 (5 bases). This CDR3 is 15 amino acids long. CDR1 and CDR2 (germline): SGHRS, YFSETQ. V was shortened by 4 bases and J by 4 bases, with 16 bases between the two germline ends. CDR3 loop: CASSQLGVPPDTQYF. CDR3 bases: TGCGCCAGCAGCCAACTAGGTGTCCCCCCAGATACGCAGTATTTT.

The CDR3 loop reads CAIPGQGASDGYTF. CDR3 coding DNA: TGTGCCATTCCGGGACAGGGGGCATCAGATGGCTACACCTTC. The J gene is TRBJ1-2, the V gene TRBV28; 12 bases line up with TRBD1. Germline CDR1 MDHEN, CDR2 SYDVKM. The CDR3 is 14 amino acids. The V gene end was trimmed by 10 bases and the J gene end by 6 bases; junction bases not matched to a gene: 9.

This chain connects TRBV11-2 to TRBJ1-2, with D possibly TRBD1 on 6 matching bases. Germline CDR1 and CDR2: SGHAT and FQNNGV. Trimming pared 0 bases from V and 7 bases from J, leaving 12 bases between. The length of the CDR3 is 14 residues. Here the CDR3 reads CASSLDLQGFGYTF. The CDR3 DNA follows: TGTGCCAGCAGCTTAGACTTACAGGGCTTTGGCTACACCTTC.

J is TRBJ2-1 and V is TRBV3-1 (or the pseudogene TRBV3-2); possible D gene TRBD1, 6 bases. This CDR3 comprises 14 residues. V lost 5 bases, J lost 5 bases, and 13 bases lay in between. Germline V gene data show CDR1 as LGHDT and CDR2 as YNNKEL (reference sequence). The DNA of the CDR3 is TGTGCCAGCAGCACTGTTACAGGGAACAATGAGCAGTTCTTC. Residues: CASSTVTGNNEQFF.

The chain employs TRBV11-2 and TRBJ1-2; the match to TRBD1 covers 8 bases. The V gene end was trimmed by 6 bases and the J gene end by 8 bases; junction bases not matched to a gene: 8. There are 13 residues in the CDR3. In germline, CDR1 is SGHAT, CDR2 FQNNGV. CDR3 in DNA: TGTGCCAGCAGTTCCCTACAGGGGGTGGGCTACACCTTC. This codes for CASSSLQGVGYTF.

This chain connects TRBV7-3 to TRBJ1-1, with unresolved D. V lost 1 base to trimming and J lost 1 base, with 10 bases between them. In germline, CDR1 is SGHTA, CDR2 FQGTGA. The CDR3 is 15 residues long. The CDR3 nucleotides are TGTGCCAGCAGCTTAAGGCCCGGCGGGAACACTGAAGCTTTCTTT. Translation: CASSLRPGGNTEAFF.

The chain uses TRBV21-1 and TRBJ1-5; no DNA check was done on the table's D call, TRBD1. TRBV21-1 is described as a pseudogene. There are 17 residues in the CDR3. In nucleotides, the CDR3 is TGTGCCAGCAGCAAGAAGAGGACAGGGGGCTCGCGTCAGCCCCAGCATTTT. Encoded protein: CASSKKRTGGSRQPQHF.

This sequence joins TRBV18 and TRBJ1-1; possibly TRBD1 for D (6 bases). Looked up from germline, CDR1 is KGHSH and CDR2 is LQKENI. Trimming removed 3 bases at V and 1 base at J, with 12 bases between. The CDR3 extends over 15 amino acids. The CDR3 is CASSPNRAANTEAFF. In DNA, the CDR3 is TGTGCCAGCTCACCTAACAGGGCGGCGAACACTGAAGCTTTCTTT.

J is TRBJ1-4 and V is TRBV21-1. TRBV21-1 is termed a pseudogene. The CDR3 contains 13 residues. CDR3 coding DNA: TGTGCCAGCAGCCTCCCGGCGAGGAGGAAACTGTTTTTT. The encoded protein is CASSLPARRKLFF.

This chain connects TRBV9 to TRBJ1-5; TRBD1 agrees at 7 bases. Germline CDR1 and CDR2: SGDLS and YYNGEE. The V and J ends lost 4 bases and 6 bases, in that order; junction bases with no gene match: 10. CDR3 length equals 15 residues. The CDR3 loop is CASSPDPGGGQPQHF. CDR3 DNA sequence: TGTGCCAGCAGCCCCGACCCAGGGGGAGGTCAGCCCCAGCATTTT.

J is TRBJ1-5 and V is TRBV6-4; D is perhaps TRBD1 (6 bases). Per germline, CDR1 MRHNA and CDR2 SNTAGT. Trimming removed 5 bases from V and 0 bases from J, with 11 bases in between. The CDR3 covers 15 residues. CDR3 amino acids: CASSMDRGSNQPQHF. The CDR3 DNA sequence: TGTGCCAGCAGTATGGACAGAGGTAGCAATCAGCCCCAGCATTTT.

The chain couples TRBV7-2 to TRBJ1-1; 8 nucleotides align to TRBD1. This CDR3 is built from 17 residues. Losses at the gene ends were 5 bases for V and 5 bases for J; bases not matched to a gene: 16. Germline CDR1 SGHTA, CDR2 FQGNSA. DNA of the CDR3: TGTGCCAGCAGCCCTACCCAAATCGACAGGGGATGGACTGAAGCTTTCTTT. Protein product: CASSPTQIDRGWTEAFF.

V and J are TRBV27 and TRBJ2-5; 8 nucleotides agree with TRBD2. The CDR3 is 15 amino acids. V shed 5 bases, J shed 3 bases, and the junction held 8 bases outside the gene matches. Germline V lookup: CDR1 MNHEY, CDR2 SMNVEV (reference sequence). In nucleotides, the CDR3 is TGTGCCAGCAGTGGTTCCAGCGGGAGAGAAGAGACCCAGTACTTC. Protein product: CASSGSSGREETQYF.

V usage is TRBV5-1 and J usage is TRBJ1-2, with 12 bases aligning to TRBD1. CDR3 length: 13 amino acids. CDR1 is SGHRS, CDR2 YFSETQ, per germline. The trim removed 7 bases at V and 7 bases at J, leaving 5 bases unmatched. The CDR3 DNA reads TGCGCCAGCGGGGGACAGGGGGCGAGTGGCTACACCTTC. Its translation: CASGGQGASGYTF.

The V and J genes are TRBV3-1 (or the pseudogene TRBV3-2) and TRBJ1-1, with 9 bases that match TRBD1. Germline V gives CDR1 LGHDT, CDR2 YNNKEL (reference sequence). The CDR3 totals 14 residues. V trimming: 3 bases; J trimming: 7 bases; junction bases outside the gene matches: 6. Here the CDR3 DNA reads TGTGCCAGCAGCCAGACCGGGACAGGGTTTGAAGCTTTCTTT. It encodes CASSQTGTGFEAFF.

The V call is TRBV27, the J call TRBJ2-5, with 8 bases that match TRBD2. Per the germline V gene, CDR1 is MNHEY and CDR2 is SMNVEV (reference sequence). CDR3 length equals 15 residues. After removal of 4 bases from V and 2 bases from J, the junction contained 6 bases not matched to a gene. The CDR3 bases are TGTGCCAGCAGTTGGGCGACTAGCGCACAAGAGACCCAGTACTTC. It specifies CASSWATSAQETQYF.

This clone was observed a few times. V gene TRBV14 combines with J gene TRBJ1-1; weak D call: TRBD1 (5 bases). This CDR3 is 14 amino acids long. Trimming left V 1 base short and J 5 bases short, with 11 bases between. Per germline, CDR1 SGHDN and CDR2 FVKESK. The DNA for the CDR3 is TGTGCCAGCAGCCAAGTATTCGGGGGAACTGAAGCTTTCTTT. As protein: CASSQVFGGTEAFF.

The chain combines TRBV6-1 with TRBJ1-2; 8 bases line up with TRBD1. With V trimmed by 1 base and J by 2 bases, 0 bases remained unmatched. The CDR3 is 14 amino acids. The germline V gene has CDR1 MNHNS and CDR2 SASEGT. CDR3 sequence (DNA): TGTGCCAGCAGTGAAGGGGACAGGAACTATGGCTACACCTTC. It is translated as CASSEGDRNYGYTF.

This clone was counted a single time. The germline gene is not matched at one end of the junction; a read error may be the cause. J is TRBJ1-2 and V is TRBV7-3; TRBD1 matches at 8 bases. The CDR3 sequence is 11 residues long. Germline assignment: CDR1 SGHTA and CDR2 FQGTGA. The CDR3 DNA sequence: TGTGCCAGCAGCGCCGGACAGGGACAACACTTC. Translation gives CASSAGQGQHF.

The chain employs TRBV18 and TRBJ1-6; no firm D call. V was cut by 5 bases and J by 6 bases, with 11 bases left in between. Germline V gives CDR1 KGHSH, CDR2 LQKENI. This CDR3 has 14 amino acids. As DNA, the CDR3 is TGTGCCAGCTCAGGGTTGACGGGTAATTCACCCCTCCACTTT. Its protein product is CASSGLTGNSPLHF.

This chain uses TRBV7-6 with TRBJ1-4, with D possibly matching TRBD1 (6 bases). V dropped 1 base and J dropped 2 bases, with 8 bases sitting between them. The germline CDR1 and CDR2 sequences are SGHVS and FNYEAQ. CDR3 length: 15 residues. CDR3 region: CASSLEDRTNEKLFF. The CDR3 DNA reads TGTGCCAGCAGCTTAGAAGACAGGACTAATGAAAAACTGTTTTTT.

The chain links TRBV25-1 to TRBJ2-7; no clear D gene. The germline V and J ends were trimmed by 8 bases and 1 base, with 9 bases remaining between them. This CDR3 has 12 residues. Germline V gene sequence: CDR1 MGHDK, CDR2 SYGVNS. CDR3 sequence: CASSGISYEQYF. The CDR3 coding sequence is TGTGCCAGCTCAGGTATTTCCTACGAGCAGTACTTC.